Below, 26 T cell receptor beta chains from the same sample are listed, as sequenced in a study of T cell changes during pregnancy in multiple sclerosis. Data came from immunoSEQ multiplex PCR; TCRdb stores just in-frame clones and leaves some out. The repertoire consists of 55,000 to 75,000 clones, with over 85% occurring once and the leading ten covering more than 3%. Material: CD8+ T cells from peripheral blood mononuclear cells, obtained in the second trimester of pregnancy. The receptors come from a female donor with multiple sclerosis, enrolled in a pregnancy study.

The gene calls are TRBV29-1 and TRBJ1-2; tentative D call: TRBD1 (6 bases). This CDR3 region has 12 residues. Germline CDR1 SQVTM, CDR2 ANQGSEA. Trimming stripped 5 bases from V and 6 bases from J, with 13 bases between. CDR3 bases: TGCAGCGTTCGAGGGGGTTGGGATGGCTACACCTTC. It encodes CSVRGGWDGYTF.

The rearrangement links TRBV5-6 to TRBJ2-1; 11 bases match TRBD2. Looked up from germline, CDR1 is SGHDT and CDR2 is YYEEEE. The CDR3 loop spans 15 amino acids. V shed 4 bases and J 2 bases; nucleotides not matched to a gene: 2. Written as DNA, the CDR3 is TGTGCCAGCAGCGAGACTAGCGGGACCTACAATGAGCAGTTCTTC. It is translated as CASSETSGTYNEQFF.

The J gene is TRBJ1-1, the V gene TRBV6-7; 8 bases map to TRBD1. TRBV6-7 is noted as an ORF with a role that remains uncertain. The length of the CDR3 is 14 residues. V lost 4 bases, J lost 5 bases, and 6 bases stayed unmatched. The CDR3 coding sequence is TGTGCCAGCAGTTGCGACAGGGGAGGGACTGAAGCTTTCTTT. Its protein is CASSCDRGGTEAFF.

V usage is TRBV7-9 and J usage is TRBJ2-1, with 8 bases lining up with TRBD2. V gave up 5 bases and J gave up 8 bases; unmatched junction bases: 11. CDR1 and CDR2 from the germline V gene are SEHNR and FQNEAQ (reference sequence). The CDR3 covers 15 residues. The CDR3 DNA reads TGTGCCAGCAGCCCCCGCTTAGCGGGATGGGATGAGCAGTTCTTC. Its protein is CASSPRLAGWDEQFF.

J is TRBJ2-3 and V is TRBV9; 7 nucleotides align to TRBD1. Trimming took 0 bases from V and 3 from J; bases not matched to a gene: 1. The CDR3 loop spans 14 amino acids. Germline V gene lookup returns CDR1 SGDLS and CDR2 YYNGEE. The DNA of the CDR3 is TGTGCCAGCAGCGTAGGGACAGGTACAGATACGCAGTATTTT. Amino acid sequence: CASSVGTGTDTQYF.

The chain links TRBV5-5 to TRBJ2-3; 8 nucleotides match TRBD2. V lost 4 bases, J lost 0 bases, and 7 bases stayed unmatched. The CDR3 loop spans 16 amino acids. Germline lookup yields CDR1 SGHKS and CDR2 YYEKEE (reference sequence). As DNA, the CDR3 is TGTGCCAGCAGCACGAGACTAGCGACTAGCACAGATACGCAGTATTTT. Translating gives CASSTRLATSTDTQYF.

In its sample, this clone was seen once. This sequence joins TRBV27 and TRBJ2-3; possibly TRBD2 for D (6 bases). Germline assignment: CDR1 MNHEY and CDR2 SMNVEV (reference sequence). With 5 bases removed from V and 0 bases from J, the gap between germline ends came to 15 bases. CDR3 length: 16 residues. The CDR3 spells CASSPGSSGSTDTQYF. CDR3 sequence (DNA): TGTGCCAGCAGTCCCGGGAGTAGCGGAAGCACAGATACGCAGTATTTT.

In DNA form, the CDR3 reads TGCGCCAGCAGCCTCTTCGAGACAGGGGGCCTGGATGGTGAAAAACTGTTTTTT. This encodes CASSLFETGGLDGEKLFF. This sequence joins TRBV5-1 and TRBJ1-4; 10 nucleotides agree with TRBD1. Per germline, CDR1 SGHRS and CDR2 YFSETQ. V was pared by 4 bases and J by 7 bases, with 16 bases of the junction left unmatched. This CDR3 has 18 amino acids.

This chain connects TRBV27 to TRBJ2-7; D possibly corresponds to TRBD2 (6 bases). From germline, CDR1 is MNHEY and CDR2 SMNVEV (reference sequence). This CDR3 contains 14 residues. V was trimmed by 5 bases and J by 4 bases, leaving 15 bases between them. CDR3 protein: CASSPGTSLYEQYF. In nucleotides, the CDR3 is TGTGCCAGCAGTCCCGGGACTTCACTTTACGAGCAGTACTTC.

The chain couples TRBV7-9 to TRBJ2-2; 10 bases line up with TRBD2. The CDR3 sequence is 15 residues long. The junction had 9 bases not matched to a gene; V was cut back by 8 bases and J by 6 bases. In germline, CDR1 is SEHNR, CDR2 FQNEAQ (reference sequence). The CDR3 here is CASPPQREGAGELFF. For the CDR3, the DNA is TGTGCCAGCCCGCCCCAGCGGGAGGGGGCCGGGGAGCTGTTTTTT. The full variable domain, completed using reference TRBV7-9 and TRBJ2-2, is DTGVSQNPRHKITKRGQNVTFRCDPISEHNRLYWYRQTLGQGPEFLTYFQNEAQLEKSRLLSDRFSAERPKGSFSTLEIQRTEQGDSAMYLCASPPQREGAGELFFGEGSRLTVL.

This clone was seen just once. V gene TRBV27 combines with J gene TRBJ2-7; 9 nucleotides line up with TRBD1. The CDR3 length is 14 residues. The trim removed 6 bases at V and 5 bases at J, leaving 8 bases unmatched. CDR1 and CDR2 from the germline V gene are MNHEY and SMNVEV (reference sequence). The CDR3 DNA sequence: TGTGCCAGCAGGCTAACAGGGGGCTTCAACGAGCAGTACTTC. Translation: CASRLTGGFNEQYF.

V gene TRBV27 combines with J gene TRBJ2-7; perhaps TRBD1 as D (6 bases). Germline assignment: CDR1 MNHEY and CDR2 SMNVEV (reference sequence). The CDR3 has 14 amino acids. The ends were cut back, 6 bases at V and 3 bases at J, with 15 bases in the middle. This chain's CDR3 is CASRETGQYYEQYF. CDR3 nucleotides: TGTGCCAGCAGGGAGACCGGACAGTACTACGAGCAGTACTTC.

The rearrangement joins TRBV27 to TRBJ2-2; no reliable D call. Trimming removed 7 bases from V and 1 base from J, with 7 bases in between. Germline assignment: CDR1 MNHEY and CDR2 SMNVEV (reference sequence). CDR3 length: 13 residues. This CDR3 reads CASNERNTGELFF. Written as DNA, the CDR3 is TGTGCCAGCAACGAGCGGAACACCGGGGAGCTGTTTTTT.

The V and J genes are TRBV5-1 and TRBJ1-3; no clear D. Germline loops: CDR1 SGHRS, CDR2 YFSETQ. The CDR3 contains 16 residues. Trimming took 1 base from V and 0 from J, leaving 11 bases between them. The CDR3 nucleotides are TGCGCCAGCAGCTTGATCGGAGAATTCTCTGGAAACACCATATATTTT. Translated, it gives CASSLIGEFSGNTIYF.

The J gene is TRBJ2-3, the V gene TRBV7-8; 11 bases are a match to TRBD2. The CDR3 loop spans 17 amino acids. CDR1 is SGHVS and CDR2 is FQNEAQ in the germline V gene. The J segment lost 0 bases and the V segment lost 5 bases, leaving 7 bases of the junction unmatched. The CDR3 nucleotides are TGTGCCAGCAGCCCGGGACTAGCGGTGTCTAGCACAGATACGCAGTATTTT. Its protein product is CASSPGLAVSSTDTQYF. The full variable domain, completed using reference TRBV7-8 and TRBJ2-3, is GAGVSQSPRYKVAKRGQDVALRCDPISGHVSLFWYQQALGQGPEFLTYFQNEAQLDKSGLPSDRFFAERPEGSVSTLKIQRTQQEDSAVYLCASSPGLAVSSTDTQYFGPGTRLTVL.

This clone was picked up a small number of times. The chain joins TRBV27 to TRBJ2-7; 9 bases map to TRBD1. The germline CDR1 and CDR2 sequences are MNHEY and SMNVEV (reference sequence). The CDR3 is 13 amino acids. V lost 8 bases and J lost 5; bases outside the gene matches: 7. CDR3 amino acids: CASVGTGLHEQYF. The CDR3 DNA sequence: TGTGCCAGCGTAGGGACAGGGCTCCACGAGCAGTACTTC.

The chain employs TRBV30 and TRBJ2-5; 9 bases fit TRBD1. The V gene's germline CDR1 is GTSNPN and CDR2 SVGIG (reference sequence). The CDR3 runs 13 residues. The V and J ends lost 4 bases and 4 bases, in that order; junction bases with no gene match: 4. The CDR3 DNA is TGTGCCTGGATGATACAGGGGGCAGAGACCCAGTACTTC. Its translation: CAWMIQGAETQYF.

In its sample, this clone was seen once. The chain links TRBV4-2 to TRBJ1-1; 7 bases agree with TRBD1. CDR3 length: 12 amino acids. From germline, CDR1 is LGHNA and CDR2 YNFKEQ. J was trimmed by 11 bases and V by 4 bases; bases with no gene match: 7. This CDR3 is CASSLNTGDAFF. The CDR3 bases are TGTGCCAGCAGCCTAAACACAGGGGACGCTTTCTTT.

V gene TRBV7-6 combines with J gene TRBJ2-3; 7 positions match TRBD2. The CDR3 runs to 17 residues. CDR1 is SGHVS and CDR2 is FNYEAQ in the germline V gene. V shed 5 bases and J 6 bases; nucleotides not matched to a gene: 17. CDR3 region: CASSPLVPGTTSDTQYF. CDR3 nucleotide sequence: TGTGCCAGCAGCCCGCTCGTACCGGGGACTACCAGCGATACGCAGTATTTT.

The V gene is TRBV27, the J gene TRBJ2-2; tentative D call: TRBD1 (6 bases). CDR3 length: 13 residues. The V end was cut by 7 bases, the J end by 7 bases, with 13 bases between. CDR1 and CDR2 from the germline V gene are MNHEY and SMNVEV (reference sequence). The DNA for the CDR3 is TGTGCCAGCAAGCAGGGGAAAAGCGGGGAGCTGTTTTTT. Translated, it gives CASKQGKSGELFF.

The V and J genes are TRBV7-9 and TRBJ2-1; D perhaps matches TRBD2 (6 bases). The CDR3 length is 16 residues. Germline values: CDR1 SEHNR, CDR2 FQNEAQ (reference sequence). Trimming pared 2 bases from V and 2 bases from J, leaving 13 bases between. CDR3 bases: TGTGCCAGCAGCTTAAGAGAGAGCGGGCCCTACAATGAGCAGTTCTTC. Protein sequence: CASSLRESGPYNEQFF.

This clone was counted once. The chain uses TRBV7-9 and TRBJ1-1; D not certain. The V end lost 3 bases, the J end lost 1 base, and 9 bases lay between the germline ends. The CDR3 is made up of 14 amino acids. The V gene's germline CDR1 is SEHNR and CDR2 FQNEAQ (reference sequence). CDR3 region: CASSFGHQNTEAFF. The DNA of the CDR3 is TGTGCCAGCAGCTTTGGGCACCAGAACACTGAAGCTTTCTTT.

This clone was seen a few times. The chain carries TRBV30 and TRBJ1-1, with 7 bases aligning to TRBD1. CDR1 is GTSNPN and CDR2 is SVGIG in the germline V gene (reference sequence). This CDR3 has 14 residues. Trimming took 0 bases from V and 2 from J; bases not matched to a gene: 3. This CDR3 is CAWSVQGFNTEAFF. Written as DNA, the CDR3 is TGTGCCTGGAGTGTACAGGGGTTTAACACTGAAGCTTTCTTT.

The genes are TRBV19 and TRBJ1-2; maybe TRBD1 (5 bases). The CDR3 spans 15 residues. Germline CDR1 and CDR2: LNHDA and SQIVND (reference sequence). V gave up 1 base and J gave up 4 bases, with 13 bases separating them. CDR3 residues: CASSIAYRSTYGYTF. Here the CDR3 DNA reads TGTGCCAGTAGTATAGCGTACAGGTCGACCTATGGCTACACCTTC.

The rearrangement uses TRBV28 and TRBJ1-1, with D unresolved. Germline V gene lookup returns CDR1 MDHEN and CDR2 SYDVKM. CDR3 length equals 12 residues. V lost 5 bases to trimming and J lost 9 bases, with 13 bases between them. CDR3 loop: CASSPGPGKAFF. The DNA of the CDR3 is TGTGCCAGCAGTCCCGGCCCGGGGAAAGCTTTCTTT. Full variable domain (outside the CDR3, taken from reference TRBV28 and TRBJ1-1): DVKVTQSSRYLVKRTGEKVFLECVQDMDHENMFWYRQDPGLGLRLIYFSYDVKMKEKGDIPEGYSVSREKKERFSLILESASTNQTSMYLCASSPGPGKAFFGQGTRLTVV.

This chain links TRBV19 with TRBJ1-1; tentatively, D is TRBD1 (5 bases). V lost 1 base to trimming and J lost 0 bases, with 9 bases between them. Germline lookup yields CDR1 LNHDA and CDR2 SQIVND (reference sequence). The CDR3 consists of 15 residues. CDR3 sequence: CASSIATAMNTEAFF. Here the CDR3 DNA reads TGTGCCAGTAGTATAGCGACAGCCATGAACACTGAAGCTTTCTTT.